The rows below give T cell receptor beta chains drawn from one sample of a study of shared clonotypes between healthy human individuals. Assay: immunoSEQ multiplex PCR; the TCRdb copy retains only in-frame clones and omits some. The table lists 2 million to 3 million clones, roughly 93% of them singletons. Sequenced sample: naive CD4+ T cells from PBMCs. Receptors were obtained from a man aged 18 to 29 in good health. Some clones in this sample may be carry-over from other donors' samples. CDR3s include the opening cysteine and the closing phenylalanine or tryptophan. The D gene is left open where the match is weak. Some rows have no size entry. The others give once, few or many, or a class for an expanded clone.

clone_size | d_call | j_call | v_call | cdr3_nt | cdr3_aa
few | - | TRBJ1-1 | TRBV29-1 | TGCAGCGTTCGGGTCGGGCAGATGAACACTGAAGCTTTCTTT | CSVRVGQMNTEAFF
- | - | TRBJ2-7 | TRBV20-1 | TGCAGTGCTAGCGGGAACTACGAGCAGTACTTC | CSASGNYEQYF
- | - | TRBJ2-1 | TRBV4-1 | TGCGCCAGCAGCCAAGAGACGGGGCGCGATGAGCAGTTCTTC | CASSQETGRDEQFF
- | - | TRBJ2-3 | TRBV15 | TGTGCCACCAGCCCGGTACGGCGGATCACGACTAGGGGTGGTACGCAGTATTTT | CATSPVRRITTRGGTQYF
- | TRBD2 | TRBJ2-6 | TRBV4-1 | TGCGCCAGCAGCCAAGCGGTAGCGGGAGTAGGGGCGGCCAACGTCCTGACTTTC | CASSQAVAGVGAANVLTF
- | TRBD2 | TRBJ2-3 | TRBV29-1 | TGCAGCGTTGCTGAGACTAGCGCGACAGATACGCAGTATTTT | CSVAETSATDTQYF
- | - | TRBJ2-5 | TRBV4-1 | TGCGCCAGCAGCCAAGATCCAGGGGCTCAAGAGACCCAGTACTTC | CASSQDPGAQETQYF
- | - | TRBJ2-7 | TRBV2 | TGTGCCAGCATGAGGGACACCTTATACGAGCAGTACTTC | CASMRDTLYEQYF
few | - | TRBJ1-1 | TRBV14 | TGTGCCAGCAGCCAATTCTACGGGAACACTGAAGCTTTCTTT | CASSQFYGNTEAFF
- | - | TRBJ2-5 | TRBV15 | TGTGCCACCAGCAGAGACGCTAGGCAAGAGACCCAGTACTTC | CATSRDARQETQYF